Listed below are T cell receptor beta chains from one sample, sequenced in a study of blood T cell repertoires in COVID-19. Assay: immunoSEQ multiplex PCR; the TCRdb copy retains only in-frame clones and omits some. The data contain approximately 70,000 clones, about 80% of them seen just once; the ten biggest clones take up 4.5% to 5.5%. Sequencing was done on a sample of peripheral blood. The receptors originated from a woman aged 60-75 years with acute or convalescent COVID-19. Each CDR3 is given with its conserved first and last residue. Fields, in order: V gene, J gene, clone size, D gene, CDR3 protein, CDR3 DNA. The D gene is left open where the match is weak. Clone size, where shown, is once, few, many, or a class for clones that have expanded.

>TRBV9|TRBJ1-3|once|TRBD1
CASSGTEGQGALGNTIYF
TGTGCCAGCAGCGGCACCGAGGGACAGGGGGCGCTTGGAAACACCATATATTTT
>TRBV28|TRBJ1-1|few|TRBD1
CASSRDRGGYAEAFF
TGTGCCAGCAGTAGAGACAGGGGTGGGTACGCTGAAGCTTTCTTT
>TRBV4-1|TRBJ2-1|NA|NA
CASSQPRGNGRDNEQFF
TGCGCCAGCAGCCAACCCCGGGGGAACGGCAGGGACAATGAGCAGTTCTTC
>TRBV18|TRBJ1-6|NA|NA
CASSRGQFGNSPLHF
TGTGCCAGCTCCCGCGGACAGTTCGGTAATTCACCCCTCCACTTT
>TRBV2|TRBJ1-6|few|NA
CAVQGALDNSPLHF
TGTGCAGTACAGGGCGCCTTGGATAATTCACCCCTCCACTTT
>TRBV6-5|TRBJ1-3|few|NA
CASSLQGSGNTIYF
TGTGCCAGCAGTTTACAGGGTTCAGGAAACACCATATATTTT
>TRBV7-2|TRBJ2-7|NA|NA
CASSFGLPGAYEQYF
TGTGCCAGCAGCTTTGGACTGCCGGGCGCCTACGAGCAGTACTTC
>TRBV27|TRBJ1-5|NA|TRBD1
CASSKGQGAFGVSNQPQHF
TGTGCCAGCAGTAAAGGACAGGGGGCTTTTGGGGTTAGCAATCAGCCCCAGCATTTT
>TRBV29-1|TRBJ2-1|few|NA
CSVEGTRAYYNEQFF
TGCAGCGTTGAGGGGACAAGGGCCTACTACAATGAGCAGTTCTTC
>TRBV6-5|TRBJ1-6|NA|TRBD1
CASSLTGDKYNSPLHF
TGTGCCAGCAGTTTGACAGGGGACAAGTATAATTCACCCCTCCACTTT
>TRBV19|TRBJ2-2|NA|TRBD1
CASSDRGPGELFF
TGTGCCAGTAGTGACAGGGGTCCCGGGGAGCTGTTTTTT
>TRBV6-5|TRBJ1-2|NA|TRBD1
CASARDNRDSKGYTF
TGTGCCAGCGCGAGGGATAACCGGGACAGTAAAGGCTACACCTTC
>TRBV19|TRBJ2-7|NA|TRBD1
CASRDRAGEQYF
TGTGCCAGTAGGGACAGGGCAGGGGAGCAGTACTTC
>TRBV6-5|TRBJ1-1|NA|NA
CASSPGQPNTEAFF
TGTGCCAGCAGTCCCGGACAACCAAACACTGAAGCTTTCTTT
>TRBV5-1|TRBJ2-7|NA|NA
CASSMEWGPYEQYF
TGCGCCAGCAGCATGGAGTGGGGGCCGTACGAGCAGTACTTC
>TRBV4-1|TRBJ2-7|NA|TRBD1
CASSLGQGSYEQYF
TGCGCCAGCAGCCTCGGACAGGGAAGCTACGAGCAGTACTTC
>TRBV9|TRBJ1-3|NA|TRBD1
CASSSQDRGSGNTIYF
TGTGCCAGCAGCTCCCAGGACAGGGGCTCTGGAAACACCATATATTTT
>TRBV29-1|TRBJ1-1|NA|NA
CSVEFGGTMNTEAFF
TGCAGCGTTGAGTTCGGGGGTACGATGAACACTGAAGCTTTCTTT
>TRBV3-1/TRBV3-2|TRBJ2-1|NA|TRBD2
CASSPSGYPYNEQFF
TGTGCCAGCAGCCCTAGCGGCTACCCCTACAATGAGCAGTTCTTC
>TRBV5-4|TRBJ1-1|NA|TRBD1
CASSFPGQGLGVNTEAFF
TGTGCCAGCAGCTTCCCGGGACAGGGTCTAGGGGTGAACACTGAAGCTTTCTTT
>TRBV7-7|TRBJ2-1|NA|NA
CASSLDFAARNEQFF
TGTGCCAGCAGCTTAGATTTCGCAGCGAGGAATGAGCAGTTCTTC
>TRBV7-3|TRBJ2-3|NA|NA
CASSYRDASTDTQYF
TGTGCCAGCAGCTACCGGGATGCTAGCACAGATACGCAGTATTTT
>TRBV19|TRBJ1-1|NA|NA
CASSPLQRGTEAFF
TGTGCCAGTAGCCCCCTGCAGCGGGGCACTGAAGCTTTCTTT
>TRBV11-2|TRBJ1-2|NA|TRBD1
CASSPDRGGYTF
TGTGCCAGCAGCCCCGACAGGGGAGGCTACACCTTC
>TRBV12-3/TRBV12-4|TRBJ1-1|NA|NA
CASSSMNTEAFF
TGTGCCAGCAGTTCCATGAACACTGAAGCTTTCTTT
>TRBV10-3|TRBJ1-5|NA|TRBD1
CAIRKTGEDQPQHF
TGTGCCATCAGGAAGACAGGGGAGGACCAGCCCCAGCATTTT
>TRBV20-1|TRBJ2-3|NA|NA
CSASYPVGGAPDTQYF
TGCAGTGCTAGTTATCCGGTGGGGGGGGCCCCAGATACGCAGTATTTT
>TRBV27|TRBJ1-1|NA|TRBD1
CASSPWDRATEAFF
TGTGCCAGCAGTCCGTGGGACAGGGCTACTGAAGCTTTCTTT
>TRBV4-2|TRBJ1-5|NA|NA
CASSQLGEQPQHF
TGTGCCAGCAGCCAACTCGGGGAACAGCCCCAGCATTTT
>TRBV7-9|TRBJ1-2|NA|TRBD1
CASSPTGQGAWGYTF
TGTGCCAGCAGCCCAACGGGACAGGGGGCTTGGGGCTACACCTTC
>TRBV7-9|TRBJ1-2|NA|NA
CASSLGAGYGYTF
TGTGCCAGCAGCTTAGGGGCAGGGTATGGCTACACCTTC
>TRBV4-1|TRBJ1-1|NA|NA
CASSLPWAVGTEAFF
TGCGCCAGCAGCCTACCCTGGGCAGTTGGCACTGAAGCTTTCTTT
>TRBV5-1|TRBJ2-4|NA|NA
CASSREELGAKNIQYF
TGCGCCAGCAGCCGTGAGGAACTGGGAGCCAAAAACATTCAGTACTTC
>TRBV6-1|TRBJ2-6|once|NA
CASSENAGLGANVLTF
TGTGCCAGCAGTGAAAATGCAGGGTTAGGGGCCAACGTCCTGACTTTC
>TRBV19|TRBJ2-3|NA|TRBD1
CASSTALTGVSTDTQYF
TGTGCCAGTAGTACCGCTTTGACAGGGGTCAGCACAGATACGCAGTATTTT
>TRBV2|TRBJ2-2|NA|TRBD1
CATRTGVTGELFF
TGTGCCACCCGGACAGGGGTCACCGGGGAGCTGTTTTTT
>TRBV6-1|TRBJ1-4|few|NA
CASSDDNSYNEKLFF
TGTGCCAGCAGTGACGACAACAGCTATAATGAAAAACTGTTTTTT
>TRBV19|TRBJ2-5|few|TRBD2
CASSMERGGGETQYF
TGTGCCAGTAGTATGGAACGGGGGGGCGGCGAGACCCAGTACTTC
>TRBV9|TRBJ2-2|NA|TRBD2
CASSVKAGGYGELFF
TGTGCCAGCAGCGTGAAGGCGGGGGGGTACGGGGAGCTGTTTTTT
>TRBV6-5|TRBJ2-1|once|NA
CASEAGKTSYNEQFF
TGTGCCAGCGAGGCGGGTAAGACTTCCTACAATGAGCAGTTCTTC
>TRBV9|TRBJ2-1|NA|NA
CASSVGGGEAEQFF
TGTGCCAGCAGCGTAGGGGGCGGGGAGGCTGAGCAGTTCTTC
>TRBV6-5|TRBJ2-7|NA|NA
CAPGPFHYEQYF
TGTGCCCCAGGGCCATTTCACTACGAGCAGTACTTC
>TRBV5-4|TRBJ2-5|NA|TRBD2
CASSLLAVETQYF
TGTGCCAGCAGCTTGCTAGCGGTGGAGACCCAGTACTTC
>TRBV9|TRBJ2-1|medium-sized|TRBD1
CASSEWGQGLVNEQFF
TGTGCCAGCAGCGAGTGGGGACAGGGGCTTGTCAATGAGCAGTTCTTC
>TRBV21-1|TRBJ2-6|NA|NA
CASSTHRAGGSGANVLTF
TGTGCCAGCAGCACGCACAGGGCGGGCGGCTCTGGGGCCAACGTCCTGACTTTC
>TRBV10-3|TRBJ1-2|NA|TRBD1
CAVGQGRDYGYTF
TGTGCCGTCGGACAGGGGAGAGACTATGGCTACACCTTC
>TRBV5-4|TRBJ2-1|NA|TRBD2
CASRIAGGPGNEQFF
TGTGCCAGCAGGATCGCGGGGGGGCCGGGGAATGAGCAGTTCTTC
>TRBV6-5|TRBJ2-5|NA|TRBD1
CASSYSGTVGETQYF
TGTGCCAGCAGTTACTCGGGGACAGTAGGAGAGACCCAGTACTTC
>TRBV9|TRBJ2-1|NA|TRBD2
CASSGLGAGIYNEQFF
TGTGCCAGCAGCGGCCTCGGAGCGGGGATCTACAATGAGCAGTTCTTC
>TRBV6-5|TRBJ1-6|few|NA
CASSPRLGGNSPLHF
TGTGCCAGCAGTCCTCGACTCGGGGGTAATTCACCCCTCCACTTT
>TRBV5-1|TRBJ1-4|NA|NA
CASSLEGSRTNEKLFF
TGCGCCAGCAGCTTGGAAGGGAGCAGAACTAATGAAAAACTGTTTTTT
>TRBV5-4|TRBJ2-7|NA|TRBD1
CASSPGTGASYEQYF
TGTGCCAGCAGCCCGGGGACAGGGGCGTCCTACGAGCAGTACTTC
>TRBV6-5|TRBJ1-2|NA|TRBD1
CASSIQGGGYTF
TGTGCCAGCAGTATACAGGGGGGCGGCTACACCTTC
>TRBV7-2|TRBJ1-6|NA|NA
CASSRTWADSPLHF
TGTGCCAGCAGCCGGACTTGGGCGGATTCACCCCTCCACTTT